This TCR beta chain was recovered during a study of blood T cell repertoires in COVID-19. About the research overall: Collection of acute and convalescent COVID-19 samples took place in the United States, Italy and Spain. T cells, B-cell-depleted T cells, or PBMCs supplied cDNA or gDNA.

Source study methods: It was from reference gene primer amplification that nucleated cell counts were estimated. Repertoires were generated with immunoSEQ multiplex PCR, while TCRdb's copy carries only in-frame clones and drops some. From that table come the V and J calls and clone size; the DNA was used to work out D and trimming. The table lists approximately 670,000 clones, just under 90% of them singletons. The receptor was isolated from a young woman with acute or convalescent COVID-19. Sequencing input: peripheral blood.

CDR3 in amino acids: CASSQAGGPGDTQYF. CDR3 sequence (DNA): TGTGCCAGCAGCCAAGCGGGGGGACCGGGGGATACGCAGTATTTT. The chain recombines TRBV7-2 with TRBJ2-3, with TRBD2 matching 9 bases. The V gene end was trimmed by 5 bases and the J gene end by 6 bases; junction bases not matched to a gene: 9. This CDR3 spans 15 amino acids. CDR1 and CDR2 from the germline V gene are SGHTA and FQGNSA.